This entry lists 29 T cell receptor beta chains sequenced from one sample in a study of CD8 T cells in Susac syndrome. RNA amounts of roughly 0.45 to 1 ug underwent reverse transcription with random hexamers. One entry per CDR3 protein results from TCRdb running MiXCR on the immunoSEQ multiplex PCR reads. This repertoire shows around 230,000 distinct CDR3 sequences, almost 97% found once; its top ten account for about 0.094%. The specimen sequenced was CD4+ T cells from PBMCs. The origin of the receptors is a human donor with Susac syndrome.

The chain carries TRBV7-2 and TRBJ2-1; maybe TRBD2 (5 bases). CDR1 is SGHTA, CDR2 FQGNSA, per germline. The V and J ends lost 6 bases and 3 bases respectively, with 12 bases between them. CDR3 size: 14 residues. The CDR3 sequence is CASRTIDYYNEQFF. The CDR3 coding sequence is TGTGCCAGCAGAACAATAGACTACTACAATGAGCAGTTCTTC. Looking up the rest from reference TRBV7-2 and TRBJ2-1 gives the full variable domain: GAGVSQSPSNKVTEKGKDVELRCDPISGHTALYWYRQSLGQGLEFLIYFQGNSAPDKSGLPSDRFSAERTGGSVSTLTIQRTQQEDSAVYLCASRTIDYYNEQFFGPGTRLTVL.

The chain joins TRBV3-1 to TRBJ2-7; 13 bases are shared with TRBD2. Germline V gene sequence: CDR1 LGHDT, CDR2 YNNKEL (reference sequence). The CDR3 covers 15 residues. V dropped 2 bases and J dropped 6; count of bases not matched to a gene: 4. The CDR3 DNA reads as TGTGCCAGCAGCCAATGGACTAGCGGGAGTCGCGAGCAGTACTTC. This translates into CASSQWTSGSREQYF.

This chain connects TRBV28 to TRBJ1-4, with no clear D. Germline assignment: CDR1 MDHEN and CDR2 SYDVKM. Trimming left V 6 bases short and J 6 bases short, with 8 bases between. CDR3 length: 12 amino acids. The CDR3 DNA sequence: TGTGCCAGCAGGCCGAACGATGAAAAACTGTTTTTT. Protein: CASRPNDEKLFF. Looking up the rest from reference TRBV28 and TRBJ1-4 gives the full variable domain: DVKVTQSSRYLVKRTGEKVFLECVQDMDHENMFWYRQDPGLGLRLIYFSYDVKMKEKGDIPEGYSVSREKKERFSLILESASTNQTSMYLCASRPNDEKLFFGSGTQLSVL.

This sequence joins TRBV5-1 and TRBJ2-7; 10 nucleotides agree with TRBD1. This CDR3 has 14 residues. V was pared by 4 bases and J by 4 bases, with 5 bases of the junction left unmatched. Germline lookup yields CDR1 SGHRS and CDR2 YFSETQ. The CDR3, as DNA: TGCGCCAGCAGCGTCCGGGACAGGGGTTACGAGCAGTACTTC. As protein: CASSVRDRGYEQYF. The entire variable domain, with the rest obtained from reference TRBV5-1 and TRBJ2-7, is as follows: KAGVTQTPRYLIKTRGQQVTLSCSPISGHRSVSWYQQTPGQGLQFLFEYFSETQRNKGNFPGRFSGRQFSNSRSEMNVSTLELGDSALYLCASSVRDRGYEQYFGPGTRLTVT.

This chain uses TRBV12-3 or TRBV12-4 with TRBJ1-3; no clear D. The length of the CDR3 is 12 residues. V was cut by 7 bases and J by 5 bases, with 9 bases left in between. CDR3 in DNA: TGTGCCAGCACCTGGGCGCGAAACACCATATATTTT. Protein sequence: CASTWARNTIYF.

J is TRBJ2-5 and V is TRBV20-1, with TRBD1 as a possible D gene (6 bases). The CDR3 sequence is 14 residues long. The germline V gene encodes CDR1 DFQATT and CDR2 SNEGSKA (reference sequence). Trimming left V 5 bases short and J 2 bases short, with 15 bases between. The CDR3 DNA reads TGCAGTGCTCTAAGGACAGCCAGACAAGAGACCCAGTACTTC. Protein sequence: CSALRTARQETQYF.

The genes are TRBV3-1 and TRBJ2-7, with 10 bases matching TRBD1. The CDR3 is made up of 15 amino acids. CDR1 is LGHDT, CDR2 YNNKEL, per germline (reference sequence). Trimming removed 4 bases from V and 4 bases from J; junction bases left unmatched: 7. This chain's CDR3 is CASSPSGTGAYEQYF. Written as DNA, the CDR3 is TGTGCCAGCAGCCCCTCCGGGACAGGGGCTTACGAGCAGTACTTC.

The chain recombines TRBV30 with TRBJ2-3, with D possibly TRBD2 on 5 matching bases. The germline CDR1 and CDR2 sequences are GTSNPN and SVGIG (reference sequence). V was shortened by 4 bases and J by 5 bases, with 10 bases between the two germline ends. The CDR3 consists of 12 residues. CDR3 in DNA: TGTGCCTGGATCCGGGGAAAAGATACGCAGTATTTT. It encodes CAWIRGKDTQYF.

The V gene is TRBV20-1, the J gene TRBJ2-3; 9 nucleotides match TRBD2. The CDR3 runs 15 residues. Germline V gene lookup returns CDR1 DFQATT and CDR2 SNEGSKA (reference sequence). V was pared by 3 bases and J by 2 bases, with 6 bases of the junction left unmatched. CDR3 amino acids: CSARTTSGITDTQYF. The CDR3 coding sequence is TGCAGTGCTAGGACGACTAGCGGAATCACAGATACGCAGTATTTT.

The rearrangement links TRBV3-1 to TRBJ2-2; D may be TRBD2 (5 bases). Trimming pared 4 bases from V and 4 bases from J, leaving 7 bases between. The CDR3 extends over 13 amino acids. CDR1 LGHDT and CDR2 YNNKEL come from the germline V gene (reference sequence). The CDR3 sequence: CASSPAGTGELFF. The CDR3, as DNA: TGTGCCAGCAGCCCCGCGGGCACCGGGGAGCTGTTTTTT.

The V call is TRBV29-1, the J call TRBJ2-7, with TRBD1 as a possible D gene (6 bases). The germline V gene encodes CDR1 SQVTM and CDR2 ANQGSEA. The V end was cut by 5 bases, the J end by 7 bases, with 12 bases between. There are 11 residues in the CDR3. CDR3 residues: CSVKQGSEQYF. CDR3 DNA sequence: TGCAGCGTTAAGCAGGGGTCTGAGCAGTACTTC.

The rearrangement links TRBV21-1 to TRBJ1-5; the table gives TRBD1 as D, unverified against the DNA. TRBV21-1 is a recognized pseudogene. The CDR3 spans 16 residues. In DNA form, the CDR3 reads TGTGCCAGCAGCACCCGGGCCGCGATGGGCAATCAGCCCCAGCATTTT. Translating gives CASSTRAAMGNQPQHF.

V gene TRBV10-3 combines with J gene TRBJ1-1, with D unclear. Germline CDR1 ENHRY, CDR2 SYGVKD. CDR3 length equals 12 residues. V lost 6 bases and J 2 bases, leaving 7 bases between the germline ends. Here the CDR3 reads CAISDRNTEAFF. Here the CDR3 DNA reads TGTGCCATCAGCGACCGCAACACTGAAGCTTTCTTT.

This clonotype was recorded only once. J is TRBJ2-1 and V is TRBV24-1; D remains unclear. The CDR3 contains 11 residues. CDR1 and CDR2 (germline): KGHDR, SFDVKD. V lost 8 bases and J 7 bases, leaving 8 bases between the germline ends. The CDR3 DNA reads as TGTGCCACCACCGGATTGAATGAGCAGTTCTTC. Encoded protein: CATTGLNEQFF.

CDR3 region: CASSFQDRMYEQYF. The CDR3 DNA reads as TGTGCCAGCAGCTTCCAGGACAGGATGTACGAGCAGTACTTC. The chain recombines TRBV7-2 with TRBJ2-7; TRBD1 aligns across 7 bases. CDR1 and CDR2 (germline): SGHTA, FQGNSA. This CDR3 has 14 residues. Unmatched junction bases numbered 6, after V lost 3 bases and J lost 4 bases.

J is TRBJ1-3 and V is TRBV9, with D hard to call. This CDR3 has 19 residues. V was shortened by 0 bases and J by 0 bases, with 19 bases between the two germline ends. Germline-derived CDR1 and CDR2 are SGDLS and YYNGEE. CDR3 in amino acids: CASSVAMTRGPSSGNTIYF. In DNA form, the CDR3 reads TGTGCCAGCAGCGTAGCTATGACGAGAGGACCGAGCTCTGGAAACACCATATATTTT.

This rearrangement joins TRBV18 to TRBJ2-7; D possibly uses TRBD1 or TRBD2 (5 bases each). This CDR3 is 14 amino acids long. Trimming stripped 3 bases from V and 4 bases from J, with 13 bases between. Germline V gene lookup returns CDR1 KGHSH and CDR2 LQKENI. CDR3 sequence: CASSPGPAQYEQYF. In DNA, the CDR3 is TGTGCCAGCTCACCGGGACCCGCCCAATACGAGCAGTACTTC.

The J gene is TRBJ2-3, the V gene TRBV7-6, with D uncertain. In germline, CDR1 is SGHVS, CDR2 FNYEAQ. The CDR3 sequence is 14 residues long. The germline V and J ends were trimmed by 0 bases and 2 bases, with 6 bases remaining between them. The CDR3 DNA sequence: TGTGCCAGCAGCTTAGCCTCTGCCACAGATACGCAGTATTTT. It yields the protein CASSLASATDTQYF.

This chain links TRBV27 with TRBJ2-5; 9 positions match TRBD2. This CDR3 spans 17 amino acids. V shed 6 bases, J shed 2 bases, and the junction held 13 bases outside the gene matches. CDR1 and CDR2 (germline): MNHEY, SMNVEV (reference sequence). The CDR3 sequence is CASSRGGGRPEQETQYF. DNA for the CDR3: TGTGCCAGCAGCCGCGGGGGGGGTCGACCCGAACAAGAGACCCAGTACTTC.

The V call is TRBV7-2, the J call TRBJ1-1; no reliable D call. CDR1 is SGHTA, CDR2 FQGNSA, per germline. This CDR3 region has 14 residues. Trimming removed 1 base at V and 12 bases at J, with 18 bases between. The CDR3 is CASSLGRTTKTTFF. CDR3 sequence (DNA): TGTGCCAGCAGCTTAGGACGGACGACTAAGACAACTTTCTTT.

This clonotype was counted a few times. The chain joins TRBV29-1 to TRBJ2-7; TRBD2 matches 12 bases. The CDR3 runs 14 residues. V lost 7 bases to trimming and J lost 2 bases; unmatched junction nucleotides: 6. From germline, CDR1 is SQVTM and CDR2 ANQGSEA. CDR3 coding DNA: TGCAGCGGAAAGACTAGCGGGGGCACCTACGAGCAGTACTTC. It is translated as CSGKTSGGTYEQYF.

The chain has TRBV6-1 and TRBJ2-3; unclear D gene. The CDR3 extends over 13 amino acids. Trimming shortened V by 3 bases and J by 3 bases, and 7 bases separated the two germline ends. Germline assignment: CDR1 MNHNS and CDR2 SASEGT. CDR3 coding DNA: TGTGCCAGCAGTGACCGACCGACAGATACGCAGTATTTT. It yields the protein CASSDRPTDTQYF.

The genes are TRBV4-1 and TRBJ2-2; TRBD1 might be the D (6 bases). Trimming shortened V by 4 bases and J by 6 bases, and 9 bases separated the two germline ends. This CDR3 has 13 amino acids. Per germline, CDR1 MGHRA and CDR2 YSYEKL. The CDR3, as DNA: TGCGCCAGCAGCCGGAAGGGGGCCGGGGAGCTGTTTTTT. Protein product: CASSRKGAGELFF.

The chain joins TRBV3-1 to TRBJ2-3, with 7 bases lining up with TRBD2. This CDR3 region has 16 residues. Trimming cost V 0 bases and J 5 bases; bases outside gene matches: 8. In germline, CDR1 is LGHDT, CDR2 YNNKEL (reference sequence). For the CDR3, the DNA is TGTGCCAGCAGCCAAGAACCGGTAGGGAGGGGAGATACGCAGTATTTT. Amino acid sequence: CASSQEPVGRGDTQYF.

J is TRBJ2-1 and V is TRBV20-1; TRBD2 aligns across 12 bases. The CDR3 spans 15 residues. Germline CDR1 and CDR2: DFQATT and SNEGSKA (reference sequence). Germline trimming cut 0 bases from V and 8 bases from J; bases unmatched to any gene: 5. The CDR3 DNA is TGCAGTGCTAGAGATCAACTAGCGGGGGGCCATGAGCAGTTCTTC. The encoded protein is CSARDQLAGGHEQFF.

This chain joins TRBV7-8 and TRBJ2-3; D is unclear. The CDR3 is 14 residues long. Germline V lookup: CDR1 SGHVS, CDR2 FQNEAQ. V lost 5 bases and J 2 bases, leaving 11 bases between the germline ends. The CDR3 DNA reads TGTGCCAGCAGCATGCTGGGGAACACAGATACGCAGTATTTT. Protein product: CASSMLGNTDTQYF.

V and J are TRBV5-1 and TRBJ2-6; D is uncertain. The CDR3 totals 17 residues. Germline V lookup: CDR1 SGHRS, CDR2 YFSETQ. Trimming stripped 0 bases from V and 0 bases from J, with 10 bases between. The CDR3 here is CASSLGPNRSGANVLTF. The CDR3 coding sequence is TGCGCCAGCAGCTTGGGGCCCAACCGCTCTGGGGCCAACGTCCTGACTTTC.

The chain carries TRBV7-9 and TRBJ1-5; D uncertain. Germline V CDR1 and CDR2: SEHNR, FQNEAQ (reference sequence). CDR3 length: 18 residues. V was cut by 5 bases and J by 7 bases, with 27 bases left in between. CDR3 sequence reads: CASSARRRAVRGYQPQHF. CDR3 DNA sequence: TGTGCCAGCAGCGCCCGTCGGAGGGCGGTCAGAGGGTACCAGCCCCAGCATTTT. Together with reference TRBV7-9 and TRBJ1-5, the CDR3 gives the full variable domain: DTGVSQNPRHKITKRGQNVTFRCDPISEHNRLYWYRQTLGQGPEFLTYFQNEAQLEKSRLLSDRFSAERPKGSFSTLEIQRTEQGDSAMYLCASSARRRAVRGYQPQHFGDGTRLSIL.

The chain recombines TRBV30 with TRBJ2-7; a possible D gene is TRBD1 (6 bases). The CDR3 totals 13 residues. The V end lost 2 bases, the J end lost 5 bases, and 13 bases lay between the germline ends. Per the germline V gene, CDR1 is GTSNPN and CDR2 is SVGIG (reference sequence). CDR3 coding DNA: TGTGCCTGGAGTACAGGGCTTGGTAACGAGCAGTACTTC. This gives the protein CAWSTGLGNEQYF.